A single sample is the source of the 30 T cell receptor beta chains below, sequenced in a study of cytomegalovirus exposure and HLA in healthy donors. The PCR made use of 60 Vbeta and 13 Jbeta primers. The method was immunoSEQ multiplex PCR; TCRdb's version includes in-frame clones alone and lacks a portion of them. The sample holds 210,000 or so clones, less than 80% seen once. Sequencing was carried out using PBMCs. Every receptor here comes from a girl aged 2 to 10 in good health and CMV-seronegative.

The CDR3 DNA sequence: TGTGCCTGGAGTGTACAGGGCCGAGGGGGTTTCCAAGAGACCCAGTACTTC. This gives the protein CAWSVQGRGGFQETQYF. V usage is TRBV30 and J usage is TRBJ2-5; TRBD1 is a possible D gene (6 bases). Germline V gives CDR1 GTSNPN, CDR2 SVGIG (reference sequence). The CDR3 sequence is 17 residues long. The V end lost 0 bases, the J end lost 1 base, and 18 bases lay between the germline ends.

The V and J genes are TRBV29-1 and TRBJ2-2; 8 positions match TRBD2. After removal of 7 bases from V and 6 bases from J, the junction contained 1 base not matched to a gene. Germline CDR1 SQVTM, CDR2 ANQGSEA. CDR3 length equals 11 residues. Here the CDR3 DNA reads TGCAGCGGACTAGCGTCCGGGGAGCTGTTTTTT. Residues: CSGLASGELFF.

This clone was seen more than once but under ten times. This sequence joins TRBV2 and TRBJ2-3; D might be TRBD1 (5 bases). V was clipped by 2 bases and J by 2 bases, with 17 bases between them. CDR3 length equals 17 residues. CDR1 and CDR2 (germline): SNHLY, FYNNEI. The CDR3 loop reads CASSETYFGRVTDTQYF. The CDR3 DNA is TGTGCCAGCAGTGAAACGTATTTTGGCAGGGTCACAGATACGCAGTATTTT.

The chain has TRBV5-1 and TRBJ1-6, with 7 bases identical to TRBD1. Trimming cost V 4 bases and J 8 bases; bases outside gene matches: 9. The CDR3 is 15 residues long. Germline V lookup: CDR1 SGHRS, CDR2 YFSETQ. DNA for the CDR3: TGCGCCAGCAGCCCCCGACAGGGCACGGATTCACCCCTCCACTTT. Protein product: CASSPRQGTDSPLHF. Together with reference TRBV5-1 and TRBJ1-6, the CDR3 gives the full variable domain: KAGVTQTPRYLIKTRGQQVTLSCSPISGHRSVSWYQQTPGQGLQFLFEYFSETQRNKGNFPGRFSGRQFSNSRSEMNVSTLELGDSALYLCASSPRQGTDSPLHFGNGTRLTVT.

This rearrangement joins TRBV5-1 to TRBJ2-1; 13 bases agree with TRBD2. Germline-derived CDR1 and CDR2 are SGHRS and YFSETQ. J gave up 10 bases and V 4 bases, and 8 bases lay outside the gene matches. The CDR3 spans 15 residues. CDR3 sequence reads: CASSARLAGGWEQFF. The CDR3 DNA is TGCGCCAGCAGCGCCCGACTAGCGGGAGGTTGGGAGCAGTTCTTC.

The chain couples TRBV7-6 to TRBJ1-1; D unclear. The V gene's germline CDR1 is SGHVS and CDR2 FNYEAQ. The CDR3 consists of 13 residues. V lost 6 bases and J lost 3, with 11 bases in between. CDR3 bases: TGTGCCAGCAGGTCTGAGGAGGACACTGAAGCTTTCTTT. Encoded protein: CASRSEEDTEAFF.

The rearrangement links TRBV5-4 to TRBJ2-1; D possibly corresponds to TRBD1 (5 bases). This CDR3 has 15 residues. Germline V gene sequence: CDR1 SGHNT, CDR2 YYREEE (reference sequence). With 6 bases removed from V and 0 bases from J, the gap between germline ends came to 13 bases. CDR3 DNA sequence: TGTGCCAGCACCTTACAGGCGAGCTCCTACAATGAGCAGTTCTTC. It translates to CASTLQASSYNEQFF.

The chain carries TRBV29-1 and TRBJ2-7; 7 bases line up with TRBD1. The length of the CDR3 is 13 residues. The J segment lost 5 bases and the V segment lost 3 bases, leaving 7 bases of the junction unmatched. The germline CDR1 and CDR2 sequences are SQVTM and ANQGSEA. CDR3 coding DNA: TGCAGCGTTGACACAGGACAGGACCACGAGCAGTACTTC. Its translation is CSVDTGQDHEQYF.

As regards this clone: Other DNA sequences within the sample encode an identical CDR3. The chain couples TRBV7-2 to TRBJ1-1; 8 bases line up with TRBD1. This CDR3 is built from 16 residues. The germline gives CDR1 SGHTA, CDR2 FQGNSA. After removal of 1 base from V and 6 bases from J, the junction contained 10 bases not matched to a gene. In DNA, the CDR3 is TGTGCCAGCAGCTTAGGTAGTGGACAGGGACCCCCTGAAGCTTTCTTT. It encodes CASSLGSGQGPPEAFF.

The CDR3 coding sequence is TGTGCCAGTAGACCCGGGGGTTACAATGAGCAGTTCTTC. Translation gives CASRPGGYNEQFF. The chain carries TRBV19 and TRBJ2-1, with D perhaps TRBD2 (6 bases). Trimming stripped 6 bases from V and 4 bases from J, with 10 bases between. Germline V lookup: CDR1 LNHDA, CDR2 SQIVND (reference sequence). The CDR3 runs 13 residues. The full variable domain, rest sourced from reference TRBV19 and TRBJ2-1, is DGGITQSPKYLFRKEGQNVTLSCEQNLNHDAMYWYRQDPGQGLRLIYYSQIVNDFQKGDIAEGYSVSREKKESFPLTVTSAQKNPTAFYLCASRPGGYNEQFFGPGTRLTVL.

The chain couples TRBV7-8 to TRBJ1-5; D gene uncertain. The CDR3 has 14 amino acids. Germline CDR1 is SGHVS and CDR2 is FQNEAQ. Trimming stripped 3 bases from V and 7 bases from J, with 13 bases between. CDR3 region: CASSFSVSPQPQHF. The CDR3 DNA sequence: TGTGCCAGCAGCTTTTCGGTCTCCCCCCAGCCCCAGCATTTT.

V is TRBV6-5 and J is TRBJ1-2; TRBD1 matches 8 bases. With 8 bases clipped from V and 5 bases from J, the junction kept 7 bases outside the gene matches. CDR3 length equals 13 residues. Germline lookup yields CDR1 MNHEY and CDR2 SVGAGI. In DNA form, the CDR3 reads TGTGCCAGCGGACCAGGGACAGGTTATGGCTACACCTTC. Translating gives CASGPGTGYGYTF.

This clone was recorded once. This chain connects TRBV19 to TRBJ1-1; 11 nucleotides line up with TRBD1. Germline CDR1 and CDR2: LNHDA and SQIVND (reference sequence). The junction had 3 bases not matched to a gene; V was cut back by 2 bases and J by 4 bases. The CDR3 runs 15 residues. CDR3: CASSILGTGGTEAFF. The CDR3 DNA sequence: TGTGCCAGTAGTATACTTGGGACAGGGGGCACTGAAGCTTTCTTT.

In its sample, this clone was seen a few times. This sequence joins TRBV29-1 and TRBJ2-1, with 14 bases that match TRBD2. Germline trimming cut 4 bases from V and 9 bases from J; bases unmatched to any gene: 11. The CDR3 is made up of 16 amino acids. Germline V gives CDR1 SQVTM, CDR2 ANQGSEA. This chain's CDR3 is CSVVPGTSGRNGEQFF. The CDR3 DNA sequence: TGCAGCGTTGTTCCCGGGACTAGCGGGAGAAATGGTGAGCAGTTCTTC.

V gene TRBV27 combines with J gene TRBJ2-1; TRBD2 matches at 7 bases. V shed 3 bases and J 0 bases; nucleotides not matched to a gene: 5. CDR1 and CDR2 (germline): MNHEY, SMNVEV (reference sequence). The CDR3 spans 16 residues. The CDR3 nucleotides read TGTGCCAGCAGTTTCCCGGGGGGAGCCTCCTACAATGAGCAGTTCTTC. Amino acids: CASSFPGGASYNEQFF.

This clone was found a few times. The genes are TRBV4-1 and TRBJ1-2, with D possibly being TRBD1 (5 bases). V was clipped by 1 base and J by 5 bases, with 14 bases between them. This CDR3 spans 15 amino acids. Per germline, CDR1 MGHRA and CDR2 YSYEKL. The CDR3 sequence is CASSQAEGLGYGYTF. The CDR3 DNA reads as TGCGCCAGCAGCCAAGCGGAGGGGCTGGGGTATGGCTACACCTTC.

This clone is a singleton in its sample. The chain has TRBV27 and TRBJ1-5, with 8 bases aligning to TRBD1. The germline gives CDR1 MNHEY, CDR2 SMNVEV (reference sequence). The V segment lost 3 bases and the J segment 7 bases; nucleotides outside the gene matches: 8. The CDR3 is 15 residues long. CDR3 nucleotide sequence: TGTGCCAGCAGTTTGGCCGGACAGGGTGGCCAGCCCCAGCATTTT. It translates to CASSLAGQGGQPQHF.

In regard to this clone: Other DNA sequences within the sample encode an identical CDR3. The V call is TRBV4-1, the J call TRBJ2-5, with a tentative D call TRBD1 (7 bases). Trimming left V 3 bases short and J 1 base short, with 9 bases between. Germline V gene lookup returns CDR1 MGHRA and CDR2 YSYEKL. The CDR3 runs to 14 residues. The CDR3, as DNA: TGCGCCAGCAGCCAGCGGGACAGCCAAGAGACCCAGTACTTC. Amino acid sequence: CASSQRDSQETQYF.

The chain joins TRBV6-5 to TRBJ2-1; D might be TRBD2 (6 bases). This CDR3 has 15 residues. With 0 bases removed from V and 6 bases from J, the gap between germline ends came to 12 bases. Germline loops: CDR1 MNHEY, CDR2 SVGAGI. CDR3 DNA: TGTGCCAGCAGTTACTCTGGAGGGGCGGGCAATGAGCAGTTCTTC. Protein: CASSYSGGAGNEQFF.

This clone was picked up a small number of times. The chain is built from TRBV7-3 and TRBJ2-1; TRBD2 might be the D (6 bases). Per germline, CDR1 SGHTA and CDR2 FQGTGA. This CDR3 contains 15 residues. Trimming pared 1 base from V and 3 bases from J, leaving 10 bases between. The chain's CDR3 is CASSLSGAVYNEQFF. The CDR3 DNA follows: TGTGCCAGCAGCTTAAGCGGGGCCGTCTACAATGAGCAGTTCTTC.

This chain joins TRBV6-1 and TRBJ2-3; a weak D match, TRBD2 (5 bases). Trimming took 2 bases from V and 0 from J, leaving 15 bases between them. Germline CDR1 MNHNS, CDR2 SASEGT. The CDR3 runs to 17 residues. In nucleotides, the CDR3 is TGTGCCAGCAGTGAAAGGGCAAGGCTAGCTAGCACAGATACGCAGTATTTT. This gives the protein CASSERARLASTDTQYF.

The J gene is TRBJ2-1, the V gene TRBV2, with TRBD2 matching over 12 bases. The CDR3 spans 12 residues. V lost 6 bases, J lost 10 bases, and 1 base stayed unmatched. Germline V gives CDR1 SNHLY, CDR2 FYNNEI. The CDR3 region has the DNA TGTGCCAGCAGCGGACTAGCGGGAGAGCAGTTCTTC. Translating it yields CASSGLAGEQFF.

The chain joins TRBV7-6 to TRBJ2-1; 13 bases match TRBD2. The CDR3 length is 14 residues. V lost 5 bases to trimming and J lost 9 bases; unmatched junction nucleotides: 4. Germline V gene sequence: CDR1 SGHVS, CDR2 FNYEAQ. The DNA for the CDR3 is TGTGCCAGCAGCCTAGGACTAGCGGGAGTTGAGCAGTTCTTC. Encoded protein: CASSLGLAGVEQFF.

V gene TRBV29-1 combines with J gene TRBJ2-1; no reliable D call. The CDR3 spans 12 residues. Trimming cost V 4 bases and J 11 bases, with 15 bases left between them. Germline V gives CDR1 SQVTM, CDR2 ANQGSEA. The chain's CDR3 is CSVAIEAPKQFF. The CDR3 DNA reads as TGCAGCGTTGCGATCGAAGCGCCTAAGCAGTTCTTC.

The chain joins TRBV6-1 to TRBJ1-2; TRBD1 agrees at 8 bases. Germline loops: CDR1 MNHNS, CDR2 SASEGT. This CDR3 region has 11 residues. Trimming took 9 bases from V and 4 from J; bases not matched to a gene: 1. The CDR3 DNA reads as TGTGCCAGTGGACAGGGCTATGGCTACACCTTC. It codes for CASGQGYGYTF.

The rearrangement links TRBV10-3 to TRBJ2-7, with 9 bases matching TRBD1. CDR1 is ENHRY, CDR2 SYGVKD, per germline. The CDR3 sequence is 14 residues long. V lost 10 bases to trimming and J lost 3 bases; unmatched junction nucleotides: 10. In nucleotides, the CDR3 is TGTGCCACCCTAAGGGACAGGGAAGGCTACGAGCAGTACTTC. It translates to CATLRDREGYEQYF.

The V gene is TRBV19, the J gene TRBJ2-5, with 10 bases that match TRBD1. This CDR3 contains 16 residues. CDR1 and CDR2 from the germline V gene are LNHDA and SQIVND (reference sequence). V lost 0 bases and J lost 1; bases outside the gene matches: 2. CDR3 coding DNA: TGTGCCAGTAGTATAGATGGGGACAGGGGCCAAGAGACCCAGTACTTC. Translating gives CASSIDGDRGQETQYF.

The genes are TRBV27 and TRBJ1-2; 7 nucleotides line up with TRBD1. Germline V gene lookup returns CDR1 MNHEY and CDR2 SMNVEV (reference sequence). J lost 8 bases, V lost 6 bases, and 6 bases had no gene match. The CDR3 covers 12 residues. CDR3 nucleotide sequence: TGTGCCAGCAGGAGACAGGGCTCCGGCTACACCTTC. Encoded protein: CASRRQGSGYTF.

This chain connects TRBV2 to TRBJ1-1, with no clear D. Germline assignment: CDR1 SNHLY and CDR2 FYNNEI. Deletions cut 6 bases from V and 2 bases from J, with 13 bases between. This CDR3 spans 14 amino acids. The CDR3 reads CASSRDSLNTEAFF. The CDR3 coding sequence is TGTGCCAGCAGCCGGGATTCCCTTAACACTGAAGCTTTCTTT.

This clone was counted only a few times. This chain joins TRBV12-5 and TRBJ2-7, with 7 bases identical to TRBD2. Germline CDR1 reads LGHNT; CDR2 reads FRNRAP. The CDR3 extends over 16 amino acids. J was trimmed by 0 bases and V by 0 bases; bases with no gene match: 5. CDR3 DNA: TGTGCTAGTGGTTTGGTAGCCGGCGGGAGCTCCTACGAGCAGTACTTC. This gives the protein CASGLVAGGSSYEQYF.